This T cell receptor (beta chain) derives from a study of shared clonotypes between healthy human individuals (dated by TCRdb to 2020 to 2022). Notes on the research overall: The cohort comprised a couple of women and a few men aged 18 to 49 years. Per donor, three plates each were used for CD4 naive and CD4 memory, two for CD8 naive, and one for CD8 memory. The study deeply sequenced blood TCR repertoires of five healthy adults to estimate repertoire size and the extent of clonotype sharing between individuals. Libraries were prepared and TCR repertoires were sequenced by different laboratories using diverse techniques, in order to increase sequencing depth and limit assay-specific biases. Each donor's leukapheresis produced roughly between about 0.8 and 10 billion PBMCs.

Using the deep immunoSEQ assay, multiplex PCR amplified TCR CDR3 regions from genomic DNA. Extracted genomic DNA from each cell subset was distributed evenly across all wells of several immunoSEQ 96-well plates, and each plate was treated as a replicate. For sorted subsets, around 200 ng genomic DNA, equal to tens of thousands of T cell genomes, was loaded into each replicate PCR. Purified libraries were quantified with a Qubit 3.0 fluorometer, sized on a Bioanalyzer 2100, and re-quantified with the KAPA Library Quantification kit. A separate single-read 150-cycle Illumina NextSeq 550 flow cell was used to sequence each immunoSEQ 96-well plate. The published analysis was carried out like this. Because the immunoSEQ output held only junctional sequences and lacked quality scores, the filtering could not match the filtering applied to full-length reads. To assign V/J genes and CDR3, sequences were annotated against IMGT germline references using PyIR, a Python wrapper for IgBLAST v1.9. Reads with weak V/J assignments (E-value above 1e-6), missing CDR3, stop codons, out-of-frame junctions, or ambiguous translated residues were removed. V3J clonotypes were defined as sequences sharing the same inferred V gene, J gene, and CDR3 amino acid sequence. Percentage overlap between repertoires was computed as shared unique clonotypes divided by the size of the smaller repertoire. Repertoire richness was assessed with RTK rarefaction, the Chao1 estimator, and Recon v2.1 estimates of unobserved clonotypes. Generation probabilities were computed with OLGA for all TCRbeta clonotypes obtained by the gDNA method from four donors. TCRdb took this table from immuneACCESS and kept in-frame rearrangements with V and J called. Such tables lack part of the clones; where checked against another copy, unresolved V genes explain under half of the gap, and the rest is unexplained. That table gives V, J and clone size, and the DNA gave D and trimming. This sample has roughly 1,800,000 clones in its table, and roughly 95% of those were observed once. The ten most abundant clones make up 1% to 1.5% of the sample.

On the study overall, not on this receptor specifically: Because the study included only a small number of donors, the genetic and exposure-history diversity represented was limited. Pairwise subsampling led to the expectation that sequencing depth would affect the degree of clonotype sharing among donors. Across a few donors, roughly 5% of naive CD4, around 3.5% of naive CD8, around 2.5% of memory CD4, and 0.4% of memory CD8 clonotypes were shared. Compared with non-shared clonotypes, the clonotypes found in all four sorted-subset donors had higher generation probabilities. Naive subsets generally had larger estimated clonotype richness than memory subsets did. Sampling was restricted to blood, and TCR repertoires in tissue are likely to differ from TCR repertoires in blood. Rarefaction of sorted-subset datasets indicated incomplete sequencing despite the large sequencing depth.

Concerning this clone: What this receptor recognizes is not known. Base-call qualities are not available, and no considerably larger clone is one nucleotide away.

CD8 naive samples were obtained by positive selection for CCR7 among CD45RO-negative cells, yielding a CD45RA+CCR7+ population from which TemRA cells were excluded. Donors were healthy HIV-negative adults with no recently reported acute infections or vaccinations. Every donor was a Caucasian adult residing in Nashville, Tennessee, USA. Blood was collected by leukapheresis, and PBMCs were isolated by Ficoll-Histopaque density gradient centrifugation and then cryopreserved in liquid nitrogen vapor phase. Purity and quantity of every magnetically sorted T cell population were checked by analytical flow cytometry. Genomic DNA was isolated from each sorted fraction and quantified by UV absorbance on a Nanodrop 2000c. The source of this sequence is a man aged 18 to 29 in good health. Sequencing was done on a sample of naive CD8+ T cells sorted from blood. The intended sense of this specimen's cell subset or site label: CD45RA+CCR7+.

Read as DNA, the sequence is TGTGCCAGCAGCGCTCGCGCCATACTGTACAATGAGCAGTTCTTC. It translates to CASSARAILYNEQFF. The chain links TRBV11-2 with TRBJ2-1; the D gene identity is not certain. CDR3 length: 15 amino acids, cysteine to phenylalanine. Only the CDR3 DNA stays, 45 bases, in frame from base 1. Per the germline V gene, SGHAT is the CDR1 and FQNNGV is the CDR2. V loses 5 bases, J loses 4 bases, and the germline ends lie 15 bases apart.